This T cell receptor beta chain was recovered during a study of T cells after yellow fever vaccination. The study, taken as a whole, reports: Sorted repertoires could include abundant contaminating clonotypes from bulk cells. Weaker, the secondary response peaked sooner, at day 5 versus 15. Post-booster repertoires contained most primary-vaccination clones again (96% CD4, around 88% CD8).

This clonotype was detected a few times. What it binds is not known. The V gene lost 0 bases and the J gene lost 6 bases, with 12 bases spanning the gap. This CDR3 has 14 residues. Germline CDR1 SGHKS, CDR2 YYEKEE (reference sequence). Conversion of TCR transcripts into cDNA relied on 5'RACE template switching, which added a universal primer site and UMIs. TCRdb re-derived calls from the 5' RACE reads in MiXCR, one entry per CDR3 protein. The sample lists about 150,000 distinct CDR3 sequences, just over 6.5% seen once, with more than 0.55% in the top ten. The rearrangement links TRBV5-5 to TRBJ2-5; TRBD1 is a possible D gene (5 bases). The source of this sequence is a man aged 25-45 years who received the YFV17D yellow fever vaccine. The sample in question was CD4+ T cells sorted from PBMCs, obtained 10 days after the yellow fever booster vaccination. This chain's CDR3 is CASSLDRGSQTQYF. CDR3 in DNA: TGTGCCAGCAGCTTGGATAGGGGCTCACAGACCCAGTACTTC.